Following are 25 T cell receptor beta chains from one sample sequenced in a study of T cells in Graves' hyperthyroidism and ophthalmopathy. From RNA transcripts, TCR beta CDR3 regions were amplified. HTBI primers were the set used in a first-round RT-PCR of the TCR CDR3. TCRdb re-analysed the multiplex PCR reads in MiXCR, keeping a single row per CDR3 protein. The sample lists about 460,000 distinct CDR3 sequences, less than 25% occurring once. Sequenced sample: blood. Source of these receptors: a woman aged 70-85 years with Graves' ophthalmopathy.

The rearrangement joins TRBV12-5 to TRBJ1-2, with D maybe TRBD1 (6 bases). There are 18 residues in the CDR3. V dropped 0 bases and J dropped 4 bases, with 21 bases sitting between them. The V gene's germline CDR1 is LGHNT and CDR2 FRNRAP. In DNA form, the CDR3 reads TGTGCTAGTGGTTTGGTATTACTTCTGGGGGGCCCCCTCTATGGCTACACCTTC. It yields the protein CASGLVLLLGGPLYGYTF.

The genes are TRBV5-8 and TRBJ2-5; 9 bases map to TRBD2. This CDR3 has 15 residues. Per the germline V gene, CDR1 is SGHTS and CDR2 is YDEGEE. J lost 7 bases, V lost 1 base, and 8 bases had no gene match. CDR3 loop: CASSLRLAGWGTQYF. As DNA, the CDR3 is TGTGCCAGCAGCTTGCGTCTAGCGGGATGGGGGACCCAGTACTTC.

A remark on this clonotype: One base away lies a much larger clone, so this may be a sequencing read error. CDR3 in DNA: TGTGCCAGCAGTTCATCCGTGACATACCAAGAGACCCAGTACTTC. It codes for CASSSSVTYQETQYF. The V gene is TRBV27, the J gene TRBJ2-5; D gene ambiguous. There are 15 residues in the CDR3. Between the trimmed V and J ends, which lost 4 bases and 0 bases, there was a span of 12 bases. Germline V gene sequence: CDR1 MNHEY, CDR2 SMNVEV (reference sequence).

A note on this clonotype: A read error may account for a junction end that differs from germline. This chain uses TRBV7-7 with TRBJ2-1; TRBD2 matches 9 bases. The CDR3 runs 15 residues. Germline CDR1 and CDR2: SSHAT and FNYEAQ (reference sequence). CDR3 sequence: CASSPGLAPYNEQFF. The CDR3 nucleotides read TGTGCTAGCAGCCCCGGACTAGCGCCCTACAATGAGCAGTTCTTC.

This clonotype turned up a few times. The chain is built from TRBV19 and TRBJ2-5; a weak D match, TRBD1 (6 bases). Germline lookup yields CDR1 LNHDA and CDR2 SQIVND (reference sequence). The CDR3 has 13 residues. Trimming took 5 bases from V and 5 from J, leaving 12 bases between them. Here the CDR3 DNA reads TGTGCCAGTAGTGCCGCCAGGGGCGAGACCCAGTACTTC. This sequence encodes CASSAARGETQYF.

J is TRBJ2-1 and V is TRBV7-3, with 14 bases lining up with TRBD2. CDR3 length: 15 residues. Trimming cost V 2 bases and J 10 bases; bases outside gene matches: 4. Germline CDR1 reads SGHTA; CDR2 reads FQGTGA. The CDR3 sequence: CASSLGTSGRGEQFF. The CDR3 nucleotides are TGTGCCAGCAGCTTAGGGACTAGCGGGAGAGGAGAGCAGTTCTTC.

This clonotype was observed a handful of times. The chain is built from TRBV2 and TRBJ1-2, with D hard to call. V lost 4 bases and J lost 5, with 8 bases in between. CDR1 and CDR2 (germline): SNHLY, FYNNEI. This CDR3 comprises 12 residues. The CDR3 region has the DNA TGTGCCAGCAGTGGCGGAGCTTATGGCTACACCTTC. Protein: CASSGGAYGYTF. Variable domain in full (rest from reference TRBV2 and TRBJ1-2): EPEVTQTPSHQVTQMGQEVILRCVPISNHLYFYWYRQILGQKVEFLVSFYNNEISEKSEIFDDQFSVERPDGSNFTLKIRSTKLEDSAMYFCASSGGAYGYTFGSGTRLTVV.

This clonotype showed up many times. The chain uses TRBV29-1 and TRBJ2-3, with D perhaps TRBD1 (5 bases). CDR1 and CDR2 (germline): SQVTM, ANQGSEA. V shed 4 bases and J shed 4 bases, with 9 bases lying between them. CDR3 length equals 12 residues. Here the CDR3 DNA reads TGCAGCGTTGTGCAGGGTTCAGATACGCAGTATTTT. Translated: CSVVQGSDTQYF.

This clonotype was recorded at least ten times. Here the CDR3 DNA reads TGTGCCAGCAGCCAAACGCAAGGGGTTTCCGAGCAGTACTTC. This codes for CASSQTQGVSEQYF. The chain recombines TRBV3-1 with TRBJ2-7; a weak D match, TRBD1 (5 bases). This CDR3 region has 14 residues. V was clipped by 2 bases and J by 6 bases, with 14 bases between them. The V gene's germline CDR1 is LGHDT and CDR2 YNNKEL (reference sequence).

This clonotype was seen more than once but under ten times. The chain combines TRBV18 with TRBJ2-7; 7 bases align to TRBD2. The germline V gene has CDR1 KGHSH and CDR2 LQKENI. Trimming took 5 bases from V and 6 from J; bases not matched to a gene: 10. CDR3 size: 14 residues. The DNA of the CDR3 is TGTGCCAGCTCAGTGGCGGGAGAAGCTATCGAGCAGTACTTC. Encoded protein: CASSVAGEAIEQYF.

With regard to this clonotype: A read error may produce the germline difference seen at one junction end. DNA of the CDR3: TGTGCCACCAGCAGAGCGACTATTCTTCGCACGGATACGCAGTATTTT. This encodes CATSRATILRTDTQYF. The rearrangement uses TRBV15 and TRBJ2-3; D may be TRBD2 (5 bases). There are 16 residues in the CDR3. Germline V gene lookup returns CDR1 LNHNV and CDR2 YYDKDF (reference sequence).

A word on this clonotype: This may stem from a read error, because a much larger clone lies one nucleotide away. This rearrangement joins TRBV7-2 to TRBJ2-1, with 9 bases lining up with TRBD1. Germline CDR1 is SGHTA and CDR2 is FQGNSA. V shed 6 bases, J shed 7 bases, and the junction held 13 bases outside the gene matches. The CDR3 is 16 amino acids. CDR3 bases: TGTGCCAGCAGGATCCGACACAGGGGGCTTAGGAATGAGCAGTTCTTC. It is translated as CASRIRHRGLRNEQFF.

This clonotype has more than one count but fewer than ten. The chain employs TRBV4-3 and TRBJ2-5; D is uncertain. V was trimmed by 0 bases and J by 5 bases, leaving 13 bases between them. The CDR3 spans 15 residues. The V gene's germline CDR1 is LGHNA and CDR2 YSLEER. CDR3 nucleotide sequence: TGCGCCAGCAGCCAAGACGGTAGAAGTTTCGAGACCCAGTACTTC. Its translation: CASSQDGRSFETQYF.

This clonotype was detected many times. The chain has TRBV12-3 or TRBV12-4 and TRBJ2-7, with D unresolved. V was trimmed by 2 bases and J by 0 bases, leaving 5 bases between them. This CDR3 region has 13 residues. The CDR3 DNA reads TGTGCCAGCAGTTTACACAACTCCTACGAGCAGTACTTC. Its protein product is CASSLHNSYEQYF.

This clonotype occurred many times. This chain uses TRBV2 with TRBJ2-7; 9 bases are a match to TRBD2. The germline CDR1 and CDR2 sequences are SNHLY and FYNNEI. The CDR3 consists of 15 residues. The ends lost 4 bases at V and 2 bases at J; junction bases unmatched: 6. This CDR3 is CASSASSGTTYEQYF. The CDR3 DNA reads TGTGCCAGCAGTGCGTCTAGCGGGACAACCTACGAGCAGTACTTC.

This clonotype has a handful of counts. This chain joins TRBV19 and TRBJ2-5; 10 positions match TRBD1. V was pared by 4 bases and J by 3 bases, with 5 bases of the junction left unmatched. The CDR3 sequence is 15 residues long. Germline CDR1 is LNHDA and CDR2 is SQIVND (reference sequence). DNA of the CDR3: TGTGCCAGTAGTAGGCGACAGGGGGCGGAAGAGACCCAGTACTTC. As protein: CASSRRQGAEETQYF.

The chain carries TRBV18 and TRBJ1-1; no clear D gene. CDR3 length: 15 amino acids. Germline V gene lookup returns CDR1 KGHSH and CDR2 LQKENI. Deletions cut 1 base from V and 1 base from J, with 10 bases between. The CDR3 region is CASSPQTAENTEAFF. The CDR3, as DNA: TGTGCCAGCTCACCACAAACGGCCGAGAACACTGAAGCTTTCTTT.

J is TRBJ1-2 and V is TRBV9; D might be TRBD1 (6 bases). V shed 4 bases and J shed 2 bases, with 15 bases lying between them. CDR3 size: 15 residues. The germline gives CDR1 SGDLS, CDR2 YYNGEE. The CDR3 here is CASSSSDSSNYGYTF. The CDR3, as DNA: TGTGCCAGCAGCTCATCGGACAGCTCCAACTATGGCTACACCTTC.

This chain connects TRBV6-1 to TRBJ2-6, with D maybe TRBD2 (5 bases). V was trimmed by 8 bases and J by 3 bases, leaving 8 bases between them. There are 13 residues in the CDR3. CDR1 and CDR2 (germline): MNHNS, SASEGT. CDR3 nucleotide sequence: TGTGCCAGCGGAGGCTTTGGGGCCAACGTCCTGACTTTC. Its translation is CASGGFGANVLTF.

This clonotype was picked up a small number of times. This rearrangement joins TRBV20-1 to TRBJ1-5; no definite D call. CDR1 is DFQATT, CDR2 SNEGSKA, per germline (reference sequence). CDR3 length: 13 residues. The V and J ends lost 1 base and 6 bases respectively, with 10 bases between them. DNA of the CDR3: TGCAGTGCTAGAGGCGTTGGGAGTCAGCCCCAGCATTTT. This codes for CSARGVGSQPQHF.

This clonotype occurred a few times. The chain employs TRBV7-9 and TRBJ1-2, with D maybe TRBD1 (5 bases). CDR3 length: 14 residues. Deletions cut 3 bases from V and 1 base from J, with 9 bases between. From germline, CDR1 is SEHNR and CDR2 FQNEAQ (reference sequence). CDR3: CASSLSGLNYGYTF. The CDR3 DNA is TGTGCCAGCAGCTTGTCAGGGCTTAACTATGGCTACACCTTC.

The table lists this clonotype with many counts. J is TRBJ2-2 and V is TRBV11-2; weak D call: TRBD1 (6 bases). CDR3 length equals 15 residues. V was trimmed by 1 base and J by 1 base, leaving 7 bases between them. Per the germline V gene, CDR1 is SGHAT and CDR2 is FQNNGV. As DNA, the CDR3 is TGTGCCAGCAGCTTAGTGACAGGGAACACCGGGGAGCTGTTTTTT. Its protein product is CASSLVTGNTGELFF.

Many counts were recorded for this clonotype. The chain has TRBV19 and TRBJ2-3; D not certain. Germline CDR1 is LNHDA and CDR2 is SQIVND (reference sequence). The CDR3 loop spans 13 amino acids. Trimming shortened V by 1 base and J by 6 bases, and 8 bases separated the two germline ends. The CDR3 here is CASSIASADTQYF. The CDR3 coding sequence is TGTGCCAGTAGTATAGCCAGCGCTGATACGCAGTATTTT.

The chain is built from TRBV3-1 and TRBJ2-5; D is unclear. This CDR3 contains 14 residues. Germline V gene sequence: CDR1 LGHDT, CDR2 YNNKEL (reference sequence). V gave up 1 base and J gave up 2 bases, with 8 bases separating them. The CDR3 DNA reads TGTGCCAGCAGCCAAGGTACGACTCAAGAGACCCAGTACTTC. It encodes CASSQGTTQETQYF.

The sample holds many counts of this clonotype. The V and J genes are TRBV2 and TRBJ1-1, with a possible D match to TRBD1 (5 bases). The CDR3 consists of 16 residues. The germline CDR1 and CDR2 sequences are SNHLY and FYNNEI. V dropped 3 bases and J dropped 0 bases, with 14 bases sitting between them. In DNA form, the CDR3 reads TGTGCCAGCAGTGAGAAGGTTGTCAGGGTGAACACTGAAGCTTTCTTT. Encoded protein: CASSEKVVRVNTEAFF.